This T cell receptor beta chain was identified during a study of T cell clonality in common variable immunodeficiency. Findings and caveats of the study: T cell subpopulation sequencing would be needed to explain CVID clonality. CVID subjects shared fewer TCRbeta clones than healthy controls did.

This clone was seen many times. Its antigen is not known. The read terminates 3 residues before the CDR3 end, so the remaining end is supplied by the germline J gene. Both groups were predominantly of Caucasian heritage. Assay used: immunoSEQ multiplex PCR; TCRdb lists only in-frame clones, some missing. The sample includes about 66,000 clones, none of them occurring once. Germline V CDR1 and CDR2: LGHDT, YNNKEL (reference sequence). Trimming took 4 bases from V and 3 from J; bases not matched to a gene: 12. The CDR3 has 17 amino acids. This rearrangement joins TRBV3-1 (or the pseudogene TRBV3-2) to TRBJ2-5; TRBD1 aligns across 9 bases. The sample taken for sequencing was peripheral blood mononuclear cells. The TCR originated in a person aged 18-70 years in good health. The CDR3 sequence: CASSPVPGQGRKETQYF. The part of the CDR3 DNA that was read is TGTGCCAGCAGCCCAGTCCCCGGACAGGGGAGGAAAGAGACC.